This is a list of T cell receptor beta chains from one sample in a study of technical replicates of blood from a few donors. Assay: immunoSEQ multiplex PCR; the TCRdb copy retains only in-frame clones and omits some. The table records tens of thousands of clones, around 94% of them present only once. The sample consisted of T cells isolated from PBMCs. Every receptor here comes from a human donor in good health. Both conserved end residues are part of each CDR3.

v_call | cdr3_aa
TRBV28 | CASRLRELSQPQHF
TRBV25-1 | CASSELNGPEAFF
TRBV6-5 | CASSYGQLYEQYF
TRBV27 | CASSPWTDSPLHF
TRBV19 | CASTHGGGNYGYTF
TRBV28 | CASRRQGSSYEQYF
TRBV5-1 | CASSLTGGYEQYF
TRBV11-2 | CASSLDQVDYYNEQFF
TRBV5-4 | CASSLGEGGYYGYTF
TRBV9 | CASSGTDLLQYF
TRBV29-1 | CSVEGPRGSYEQYF
TRBV7-3 | CASSPGGGPQETQYF
TRBV5-4 | CASSLFGGTGMYTEAFF
TRBV27 | CASKPLYGSSGRKTQYF
TRBV9 | CASSVLGAGSPLHF
TRBV6-5 | CASSSWTSGNLGEQFF
TRBV5-4 | CASSSRDRAYNEQFF
TRBV28 | CASSLHGTGGLSNQPQHF
TRBV5-1 | CASSLGQAGAYEQYF
TRBV7-2 | CASSLRGAEEKLFF
TRBV27 | CASSSIRLAGGNNEQFF
TRBV4-2 | CASGHTGSNQPQHF
TRBV11-2 | CASSSGQGLLNYGYTF